This T cell receptor beta chain was captured by sequencing in a study of CD8+CD57+ T cells in acquired aplastic anemia. Study-wide background: Sorted CD4+ plus CD8+ cells gave DNA averaging roughly 3 ug.

A remark on this clonotype: Its antigen is not known. This may arise from a read error, as a much more abundant clone is one base away.

The authors sequenced patients whose flow cytometry had shown CD8+CD57+ cell expansion. No therapy had been given to the patients at the time of blood sampling. Both TCR beta VDJ combination and CDR3 sequence profiling were carried out. Genomic DNA was the template for this profiling. TCRdb reprocessed the reads via MiXCR and lists one record per CDR3 protein. The data show around 120,000 distinct CDR3 sequences, with almost 40% seen just once and 2.6% held by the top ten. Study findings and constraints: Both patients and controls carried the same twenty-nine CD8+ CDR3 sequences.

The TCR sequence derives from a human donor with aplastic anemia. What was sequenced was sorted CD4+, CD8+, or CD8+CD57+ T cells (not recorded which) from PBMCs.

This CDR3 is CTSSIFGGGELFF. Here the CDR3 DNA reads TGTACCTCCTCAATATTTGGTGGCGGGGAGCTGTTTTTT. The rearrangement uses TRBV12-3 or TRBV12-4 and TRBJ2-2; no definite D call. The CDR3 spans 13 residues.